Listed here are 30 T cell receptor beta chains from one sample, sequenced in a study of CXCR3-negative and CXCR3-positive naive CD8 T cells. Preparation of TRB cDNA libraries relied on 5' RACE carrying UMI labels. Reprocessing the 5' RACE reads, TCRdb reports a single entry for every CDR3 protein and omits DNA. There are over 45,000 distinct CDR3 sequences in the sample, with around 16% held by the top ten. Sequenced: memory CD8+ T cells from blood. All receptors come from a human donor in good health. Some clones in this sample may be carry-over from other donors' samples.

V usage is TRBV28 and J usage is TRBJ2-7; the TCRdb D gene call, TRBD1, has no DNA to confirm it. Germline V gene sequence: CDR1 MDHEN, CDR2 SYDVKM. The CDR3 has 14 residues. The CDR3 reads CASSLRDSTYEQYF.

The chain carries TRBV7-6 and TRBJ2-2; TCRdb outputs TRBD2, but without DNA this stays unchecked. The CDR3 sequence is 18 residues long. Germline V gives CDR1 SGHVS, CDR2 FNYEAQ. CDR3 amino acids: CASSLLGSGRASTGELFF.

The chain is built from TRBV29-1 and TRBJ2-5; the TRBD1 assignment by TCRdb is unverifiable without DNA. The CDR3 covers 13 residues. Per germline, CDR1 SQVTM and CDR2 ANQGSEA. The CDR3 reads CSVLTGGEETQYF.

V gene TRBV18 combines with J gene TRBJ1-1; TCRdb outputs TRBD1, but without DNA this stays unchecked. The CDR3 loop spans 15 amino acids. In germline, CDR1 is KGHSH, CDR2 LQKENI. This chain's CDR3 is CASSRVGGMNTEAFF. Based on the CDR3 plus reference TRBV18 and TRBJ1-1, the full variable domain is NAGVMQNPRHLVRRRGQEARLRCSPMKGHSHVYWYRQLPEEGLKFMVYLQKENIIDESGMPKERFSAEFPKEGPSILRIQQVVRGDSAAYFCASSRVGGMNTEAFFGQGTRLTVV.

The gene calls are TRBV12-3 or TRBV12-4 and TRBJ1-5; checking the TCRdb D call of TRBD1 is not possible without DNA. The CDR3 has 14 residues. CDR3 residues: CASSPPYGHQPQHF.

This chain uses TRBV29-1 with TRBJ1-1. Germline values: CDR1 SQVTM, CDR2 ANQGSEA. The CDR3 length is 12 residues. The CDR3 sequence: CSVLDGNTEAFF.

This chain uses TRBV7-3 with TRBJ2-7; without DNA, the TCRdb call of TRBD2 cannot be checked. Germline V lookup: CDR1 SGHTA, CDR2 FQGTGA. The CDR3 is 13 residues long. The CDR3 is CASSLIAEGEQYF.

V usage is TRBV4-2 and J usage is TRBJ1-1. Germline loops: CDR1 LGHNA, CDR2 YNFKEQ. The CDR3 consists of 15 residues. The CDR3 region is CASSQAGSLFTEAFF.

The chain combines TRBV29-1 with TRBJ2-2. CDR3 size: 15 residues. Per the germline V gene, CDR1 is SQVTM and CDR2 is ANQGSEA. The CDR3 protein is CSVEWETANTGELFF.

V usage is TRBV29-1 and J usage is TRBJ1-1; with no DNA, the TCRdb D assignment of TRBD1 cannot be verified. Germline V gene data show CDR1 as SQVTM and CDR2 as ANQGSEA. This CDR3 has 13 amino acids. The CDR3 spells CSVATDGGTEAFF.

This chain's CDR3 is CSVTGTDSYEQYF. J is TRBJ2-7 and V is TRBV29-1; TCRdb returns TRBD1, unconfirmable since there is no DNA. Per germline, CDR1 SQVTM and CDR2 ANQGSEA. This CDR3 comprises 13 residues.

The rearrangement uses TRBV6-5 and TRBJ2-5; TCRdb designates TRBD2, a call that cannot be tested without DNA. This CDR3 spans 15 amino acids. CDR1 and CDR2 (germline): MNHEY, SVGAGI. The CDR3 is CASSYSGTSSSEEYF.

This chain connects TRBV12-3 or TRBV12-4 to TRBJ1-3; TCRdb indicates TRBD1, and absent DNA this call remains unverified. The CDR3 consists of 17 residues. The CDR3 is CASSDPGFAFAGNTIYF.

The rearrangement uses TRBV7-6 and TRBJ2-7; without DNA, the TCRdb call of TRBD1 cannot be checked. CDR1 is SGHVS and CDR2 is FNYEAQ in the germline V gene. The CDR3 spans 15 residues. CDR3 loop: CASSLSGGGIYEQYF.

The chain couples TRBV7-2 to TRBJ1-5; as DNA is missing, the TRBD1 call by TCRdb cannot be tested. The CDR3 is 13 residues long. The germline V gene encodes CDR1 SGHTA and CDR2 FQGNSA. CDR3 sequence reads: CASSWDLNQPQHF.

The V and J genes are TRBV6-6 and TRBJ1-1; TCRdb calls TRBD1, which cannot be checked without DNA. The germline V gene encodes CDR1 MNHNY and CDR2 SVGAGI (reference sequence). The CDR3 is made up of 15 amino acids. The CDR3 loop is CASSPPWTGNTEAFF.

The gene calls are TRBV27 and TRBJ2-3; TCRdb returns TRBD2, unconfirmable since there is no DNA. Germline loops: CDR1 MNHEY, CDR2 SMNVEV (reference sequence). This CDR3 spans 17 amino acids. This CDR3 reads CASRGWFGGDNTDTQYF.

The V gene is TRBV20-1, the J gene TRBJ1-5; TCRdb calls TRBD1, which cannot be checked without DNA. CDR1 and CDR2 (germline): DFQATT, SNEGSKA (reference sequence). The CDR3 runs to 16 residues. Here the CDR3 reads CSASGTGEYSNQPQHF.

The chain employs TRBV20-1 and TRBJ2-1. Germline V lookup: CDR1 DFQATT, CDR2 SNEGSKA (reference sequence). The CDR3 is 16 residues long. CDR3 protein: CSARDYKGGFYNEQFF.

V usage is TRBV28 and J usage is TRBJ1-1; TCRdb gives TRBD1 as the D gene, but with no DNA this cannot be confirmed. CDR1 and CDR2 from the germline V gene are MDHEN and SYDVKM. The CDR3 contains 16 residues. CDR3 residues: CASSLITDIMNTEAFF.

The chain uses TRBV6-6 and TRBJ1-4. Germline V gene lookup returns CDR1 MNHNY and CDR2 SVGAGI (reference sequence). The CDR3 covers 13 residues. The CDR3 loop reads CASSRTAGEKLFF.

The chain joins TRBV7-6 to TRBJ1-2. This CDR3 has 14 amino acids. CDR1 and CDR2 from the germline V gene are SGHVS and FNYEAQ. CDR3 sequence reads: CASSLEASSRGYTF.

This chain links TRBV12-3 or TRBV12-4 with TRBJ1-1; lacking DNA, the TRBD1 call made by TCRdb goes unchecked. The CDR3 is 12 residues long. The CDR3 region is CASTDRDTEAFF.

The CDR3 sequence is CSARDGEHYGYTF. The chain combines TRBV20-1 with TRBJ1-2. The CDR3 is made up of 13 amino acids. The V gene's germline CDR1 is DFQATT and CDR2 SNEGSKA (reference sequence).

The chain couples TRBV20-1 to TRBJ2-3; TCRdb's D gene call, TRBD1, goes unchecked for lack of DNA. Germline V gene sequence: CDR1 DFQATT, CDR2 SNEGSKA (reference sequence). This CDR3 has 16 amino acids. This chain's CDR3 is CSASPFGEGSTDTQYF.

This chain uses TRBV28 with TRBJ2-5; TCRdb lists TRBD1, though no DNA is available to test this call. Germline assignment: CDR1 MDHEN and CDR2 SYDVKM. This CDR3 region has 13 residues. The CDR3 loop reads CASSAPGAETQYF.

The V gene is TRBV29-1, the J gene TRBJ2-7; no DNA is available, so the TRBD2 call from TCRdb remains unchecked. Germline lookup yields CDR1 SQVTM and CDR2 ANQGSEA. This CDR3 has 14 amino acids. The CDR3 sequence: CSVEGGGGAYEQYF.

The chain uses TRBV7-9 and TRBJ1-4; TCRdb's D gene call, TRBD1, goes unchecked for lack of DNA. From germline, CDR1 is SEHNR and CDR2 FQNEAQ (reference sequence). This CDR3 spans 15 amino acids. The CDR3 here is CASSPGFTTNEKLFF.

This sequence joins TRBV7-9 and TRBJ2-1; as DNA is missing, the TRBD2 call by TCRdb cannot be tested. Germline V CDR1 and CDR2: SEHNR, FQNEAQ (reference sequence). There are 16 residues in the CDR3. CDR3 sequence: CASSLGLAGLGDEQFF.

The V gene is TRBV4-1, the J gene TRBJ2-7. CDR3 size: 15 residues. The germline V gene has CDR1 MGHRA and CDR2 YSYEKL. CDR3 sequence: CASSQEPGSSYEQYF.